The rows below give T cell receptor beta chains drawn from one sample of a study of T cell changes during pregnancy in multiple sclerosis. Profiled with immunoSEQ multiplex PCR; TCRdb holds only in-frame clones, not every one. The table includes about 39,000 clones, 92% detected once. The sequenced sample was CD8+ T cells from peripheral blood mononuclear cells, obtained before pregnancy. These receptors were obtained from a female donor with multiple sclerosis, enrolled in a pregnancy study. The CDR3 runs from the conserved cysteine through the conserved F or W. D genes are given only for firm matches. A clone size is listed for some rows: how often the clone was seen (once, few, many), or a class if it is expanded.

V gene	J gene	D gene	clone size	CDR3 protein	CDR3 DNA
TRBV27	TRBJ2-1	NA	NA	CASSFRGCCNEQFF	TGTGCCAGCAGTTTCAGGGGCTGTTGCAATGAGCAGTTCTTC
TRBV27	TRBJ2-7	TRBD2	once	CASSLFLAAPYEQYF	TGTGCCAGCAGTTTATTCCTAGCGGCCCCCTACGAGCAGTACTTC
TRBV5-4	TRBJ2-1	TRBD2	NA	CASSLERGGEQFF	TGTGCCAGCAGCTTGGAGCGGGGAGGGGAGCAGTTCTTC
TRBV9	TRBJ2-2	TRBD1	NA	CASSSGTGAGELFF	TGTGCCAGCAGCTCCGGGACAGGGGCCGGGGAGCTGTTTTTT
TRBV30	TRBJ2-1	TRBD1	NA	CAWSKSHGQAEQFF	TGTGCCTGGAGTAAGTCCCACGGACAGGCTGAGCAGTTCTTC
TRBV6-1	TRBJ1-2	TRBD1	NA	CASSEAMTGGPGYTF	TGTGCCAGCAGTGAAGCTATGACAGGGGGCCCTGGCTACACCTTC
TRBV19	TRBJ1-1	TRBD1	NA	CASSIRGRGTEAFF	TGTGCCAGTAGTATTAGGGGGCGAGGGACTGAAGCTTTCTTT
TRBV12-5	TRBJ2-7	TRBD1	NA	CASGLVPGQGLGYEQYF	TGTGCTAGTGGTTTGGTACCCGGACAGGGATTGGGGTACGAGCAGTACTTC
TRBV10-3	TRBJ1-1	NA	NA	CAISDRSLLGGNTEAFF	TGTGCCATCAGTGATAGGTCGCTTCTCGGGGGGAACACTGAAGCTTTCTTT
TRBV9	TRBJ1-2	TRBD1	NA	CASSPGQGNYGYTF	TGTGCCAGCAGTCCGGGACAGGGGAACTATGGCTACACCTTC
TRBV27	TRBJ2-7	NA	NA	CASSSSAGMNEQYF	TGTGCCAGCAGTTCCTCGGCCGGGATGAACGAGCAGTACTTC
TRBV13	TRBJ1-5	NA	NA	CASSLRGNQPQHF	TGTGCCAGCAGCTTGAGGGGCAATCAGCCCCAGCATTTT
TRBV14	TRBJ1-2	NA	NA	CASSQGGIYGYTF	TGTGCCAGCAGCCAAGGAGGAATCTATGGCTACACCTTC
TRBV27	TRBJ1-1	NA	NA	CASSLAGDTEAFF	TGTGCCAGCAGTTTAGCGGGAGACACTGAAGCTTTCTTT
TRBV9	TRBJ2-7	NA	few	CASSATGYEQYF	TGTGCCAGCAGCGCCACAGGTTACGAGCAGTACTTC
TRBV28	TRBJ2-3	TRBD2	NA	CASSLNKREFVGTDTQYF	TGTGCCAGCAGTTTGAACAAGCGGGAGTTCGTGGGCACAGATACGCAGTATTTT
TRBV2	TRBJ2-5	NA	NA	CASSEWGVGLGEQETQYF	TGTGCCAGCAGTGAATGGGGGGTCGGATTAGGTGAACAAGAGACCCAGTACTTC
TRBV27	TRBJ2-1	NA	NA	CASSLLLESVEQFF	TGTGCCAGCAGTCTTCTACTGGAAAGCGTGGAGCAGTTCTTC
TRBV5-1	TRBJ2-3	NA	NA	CASSFMGGTDTQYF	TGCGCCAGCAGCTTTATGGGGGGAACAGATACGCAGTATTTT
TRBV10-3	TRBJ1-5	TRBD1	NA	CAISESPRDRGGSNQPQHF	TGTGCCATCAGTGAGTCCCCCCGAGACAGGGGGGGTAGCAATCAGCCCCAGCATTTT
TRBV5-1	TRBJ1-4	NA	NA	CASSLTGGNEKLFF	TGCGCCAGCAGCCTGACAGGCGGCAATGAAAAACTGTTTTTT
TRBV7-7	TRBJ2-5	TRBD2	NA	CASSRGLAGEETQYF	TGTGCCAGCAGCAGGGGACTAGCGGGGGAAGAGACCCAGTACTTC
TRBV29-1	TRBJ2-1	NA	NA	CSTRQSLLQFF	TGCAGCACCCGACAGTCCTTACTACAGTTCTTC
TRBV15	TRBJ1-5	NA	once	CATSRAFSQPQHF	TGTGCCACCAGCAGAGCCTTCAGTCAGCCCCAGCATTTT
TRBV7-8	TRBJ2-7	NA	NA	CASSLSASYEQYF	TGTGCCAGCAGCTTATCCGCCAGCTACGAGCAGTACTTC
TRBV27	TRBJ2-1	TRBD2	NA	CASSLDSSGGLGEQFF	TGTGCCAGCAGTTTAGACTCTAGCGGGGGCCTCGGCGAGCAGTTCTTC
TRBV2	TRBJ2-2	NA	NA	CASLTGRVNTGELFF	TGTGCCAGTTTAACAGGGCGTGTTAACACCGGGGAGCTGTTTTTT
TRBV7-3	TRBJ1-2	TRBD1	NA	CASSLGTGYGYTF	TGTGCCAGCAGCTTAGGGACAGGGTATGGCTACACCTTC
TRBV4-2	TRBJ1-2	NA	NA	CASSQDRGGRNYGYTF	TGTGCCAGCAGCCAAGATCGGGGGGGGCGCAACTATGGCTACACCTTC
TRBV7-9	TRBJ2-7	TRBD2	NA	CASSDRLAGGRYEQYF	TGTGCCAGCAGCGACCGACTAGCGGGGGGACGGTACGAGCAGTACTTC
TRBV18	TRBJ2-1	TRBD1	NA	CASSPIDRVLDEQFF	TGTGCCAGCTCACCTATTGACAGGGTCCTCGATGAGCAGTTCTTC
TRBV30	TRBJ1-1	NA	NA	CAGTGVEEAFF	TGCGCAGGGACGGGGGTCGAGGAAGCTTTCTTT
TRBV7-8	TRBJ2-7	TRBD2	once	CASSPLRLAGTYEQYF	TGTGCCAGCAGCCCTCTCCGACTAGCGGGGACTTACGAGCAGTACTTC
TRBV9	TRBJ2-1	TRBD2	NA	CASSVEAGGVLEQFF	TGTGCCAGCAGCGTAGAAGCGGGAGGAGTTCTTGAGCAGTTCTTC
TRBV30	TRBJ1-6	NA	NA	CAWGAGNSPLHF	TGTGCCTGGGGGGCTGGTAATTCACCCCTCCACTTT
TRBV7-9	TRBJ1-2	TRBD1	NA	CASREDRAPIYGYTF	TGTGCCAGCAGAGAAGACAGGGCGCCCATCTATGGCTACACCTTC
TRBV7-3	TRBJ2-3	NA	once	CASSIASVGTDTQYF	TGTGCCAGCAGCATAGCTAGCGTGGGCACAGATACGCAGTATTTT
TRBV7-8	TRBJ1-4	TRBD1	NA	CASSLEDRVGTNEKLFF	TGTGCCAGCAGCTTAGAGGACAGGGTAGGAACTAATGAAAAACTGTTTTTT
TRBV27	TRBJ1-1	NA	NA	CASSLTVNTEAFF	TGTGCCAGCTCCCTGACAGTCAACACTGAAGCTTTCTTT
TRBV19	TRBJ1-4	NA	NA	CASSIRGRENEKLFF	TGTGCCAGTAGTATCCGGGGGAGGGAGAATGAAAAACTGTTTTTT
TRBV9	TRBJ2-3	NA	NA	CASSPNRGGPDTQYF	TGTGCCAGCAGCCCGAATCGGGGAGGACCAGATACGCAGTATTTT
TRBV9	TRBJ1-1	NA	NA	CASSVGSPFTVNTEAFF	TGTGCCAGCAGCGTAGGGTCTCCCTTTACAGTGAACACTGAAGCTTTCTTT
TRBV6-4	TRBJ1-2	NA	NA	CASSVAPRYTF	TGTGCCAGCAGTGTGGCACCACGCTACACCTTC
TRBV27	TRBJ2-1	TRBD1	NA	CASSYGQGNNEQFF	TGTGCCAGCAGTTACGGACAGGGTAATAATGAGCAGTTCTTC
TRBV5-6	TRBJ1-3	NA	NA	CASSLGNSGNTIYF	TGTGCCAGCAGCTTGGGTAACTCTGGAAACACCATATATTTT